This T cell receptor beta chain was recorded in a study of T-cell reconstitution after alpha-beta-depleted transplantation in children. Notes on the study in general: At the one-year point after transplant, T-cell counts and TCRbeta diversity were found to come mostly from T cells that had been newly produced.

Unique molecular identifiers tagged the TCRbeta library. One entry per CDR3 protein results from TCRdb running MiXCR on the PCR reads. The sample has hundreds of thousands of distinct CDR3 sequences; roughly 10% are singletons. There are many counts of this clonotype. Its antigen is undetermined. Here the sequenced sample was PBMCs, taken before TCRalphabeta/CD19-depleted stem cell transplant. The origin of this receptor is a child under two years old with acute myeloid leukemia, due to receive a stem cell transplant.

CDR3 coding DNA: TGTGCCAGCAGCCAAGACGCGGGAAGACCCTACAATGAGCAGTTCTTC. Translating it yields CASSQDAGRPYNEQFF. The chain carries TRBV4-2 and TRBJ2-1; a possible D gene is TRBD2 (6 bases). V was trimmed by 0 bases and J by 2 bases, leaving 11 bases between them. This CDR3 is built from 16 residues. From germline, CDR1 is LGHNA and CDR2 YNFKEQ.